This T cell receptor (beta chain) was sequenced during a study of blood T cells in healthy people across ages. Next came a second PCR, run for roughly 6 to 11 cycles, which used a sample-barcoded 5' primer along with a J-beta primer mix. A single record per CDR3 protein comes from TCRdb applying MiXCR to the 5' RACE reads. This sample has around 850,000 distinct CDR3 sequences, with roughly 34% found just once. This CDR3 has 14 amino acids. Germline loops: CDR1 MNHEY, CDR2 SVGEGT. V was shortened by 6 bases and J by 7 bases, with 16 bases between the two germline ends. Sequencing input: blood. This clonotype originated in a man between 18 and 35 years old in good health. This chain uses TRBV6-2 or TRBV6-3 with TRBJ2-1; D gene ambiguous. CDR3 sequence: CASSPRTVVNEQFF. CDR3 sequence (DNA): TGTGCCAGCAGCCCCCGGACGGTCGTGAATGAGCAGTTCTTC.